Presented here are 5 T cell receptor beta chains from one specimen sequenced in a study of T-cell reconstitution after alpha-beta-depleted transplantation in children. This sample's TCRbeta library carried unique molecular identifier barcodes. TCRdb reanalysed the PCR reads using MiXCR and keeps one entry per CDR3 protein. The table lists about 350,000 distinct CDR3 sequences, 16% of them singletons. Material: PBMCs, mostly from graft donor cells, obtained 360 days after TCRalphabeta/CD19-depleted stem cell transplant. All receptors come from a male patient aged 2-9 years who had a stem cell transplant for acute lymphoblastic leukemia, so the T cells may come from the graft donor.

V gene TRBV12-3 or TRBV12-4 combines with J gene TRBJ2-2, with D perhaps TRBD1 or TRBD2 (5 bases each). The CDR3 runs 14 residues. Trimming removed 7 bases from V and 1 base from J, with 10 bases in between. The CDR3 sequence is CASIRDQNTGELFF. The CDR3 DNA follows: TGTGCCAGCATTCGGGACCAGAACACCGGGGAGCTGTTTTTT.

This chain connects TRBV7-9 to TRBJ2-1, with D unresolved. V lost 0 bases and J 4 bases, leaving 7 bases between the germline ends. This CDR3 contains 14 residues. CDR1 SEHNR and CDR2 FQNEAQ come from the germline V gene (reference sequence). Here the CDR3 DNA reads TGTGCCAGCAGCTTAGCTTTCGGGTACAATGAGCAGTTCTTC. Its protein product is CASSLAFGYNEQFF. The whole variable domain, filled in from reference TRBV7-9 and TRBJ2-1, reads DTGVSQNPRHKITKRGQNVTFRCDPISEHNRLYWYRQTLGQGPEFLTYFQNEAQLEKSRLLSDRFSAERPKGSFSTLEIQRTEQGDSAMYLCASSLAFGYNEQFFGPGTRLTVL.

This clonotype was seen only a few times. The V call is TRBV20-1, the J call TRBJ2-4; D ambiguous. Germline V gene data show CDR1 as DFQATT and CDR2 as SNEGSKA (reference sequence). Trimming shortened V by 3 bases and J by 0 bases, and 6 bases separated the two germline ends. CDR3 size: 13 residues. Here the CDR3 DNA reads TGCAGTGCTAGGGGTCTAGCCAAAAACATTCAGTACTTC. It codes for CSARGLAKNIQYF.

The V call is TRBV2, the J call TRBJ2-1, with TRBD2 matching 7 bases. The germline CDR1 and CDR2 sequences are SNHLY and FYNNEI. The CDR3 is 15 residues long. J lost 5 bases, V lost 11 bases, and 15 bases had no gene match. CDR3 sequence reads: CAGPPGGSKNNEQFF. The CDR3 DNA follows: TGTGCCGGACCGCCTGGCGGGAGCAAAAACAATGAGCAGTTCTTC.

The genes are TRBV12-3 or TRBV12-4 and TRBJ2-5; D may be TRBD1 (5 bases). The V and J ends lost 6 bases and 3 bases respectively, with 26 bases between them. The CDR3 extends over 18 amino acids. The CDR3 region is CASSRPGPLGVPEETQYF. CDR3 coding DNA: TGTGCCAGCAGCCGCCCCGGGCCGCTAGGGGTACCCGAAGAGACCCAGTACTTC.